Each of the 20 T cell receptor beta chains below was sequenced from the same sample in a study of T cell responses to AZD1222 COVID-19 vaccine. The method was immunoSEQ multiplex PCR; TCRdb's version includes in-frame clones alone and lacks a portion of them. The table includes about 73,000 clones, 89% detected once. The sample consisted of peripheral blood, taken 28 days after the second AZD1222 dose. The receptors originated from an adult who received the AZD1222 COVID-19 vaccine.

The chain joins TRBV5-8 to TRBJ2-2; tentatively, D is TRBD1 (5 bases). The CDR3 extends over 15 amino acids. The ends were cut back, 5 bases at V and 6 bases at J, with 17 bases in the middle. Germline-derived CDR1 and CDR2 are SGHTS and YDEGEE. CDR3 sequence (DNA): TGTGCCAGCAGATTGCCTTGGGGCTTAGCCGGGGAGCTGTTTTTT. Residues: CASRLPWGLAGELFF.

V is TRBV5-1 and J is TRBJ2-3; D gene uncertain. V lost 0 bases and J lost 3, with 11 bases in between. Germline V gene lookup returns CDR1 SGHRS and CDR2 YFSETQ. This CDR3 has 15 amino acids. The CDR3 is CASSLVTARTDTQYF. For the CDR3, the DNA is TGCGCCAGCAGCTTGGTTACTGCTAGGACAGATACGCAGTATTTT. The full variable domain, completed using reference TRBV5-1 and TRBJ2-3, is KAGVTQTPRYLIKTRGQQVTLSCSPISGHRSVSWYQQTPGQGLQFLFEYFSETQRNKGNFPGRFSGRQFSNSRSEMNVSTLELGDSALYLCASSLVTARTDTQYFGPGTRLTVL.

The rearrangement links TRBV5-6 to TRBJ1-3; a possible D gene is TRBD1 (6 bases). Germline V lookup: CDR1 SGHDT, CDR2 YYEEEE. V was trimmed by 0 bases and J by 8 bases, leaving 9 bases between them. This CDR3 is 13 amino acids long. CDR3 in amino acids: CASSLGQVDTIYF. The CDR3 DNA reads as TGTGCCAGCAGCTTGGGACAGGTCGACACCATATATTTT.

The V call is TRBV7-2, the J call TRBJ1-5, with 10 bases aligning to TRBD1. The CDR3 extends over 16 amino acids. Unmatched junction bases numbered 5, after V lost 3 bases and J lost 3 bases. Germline assignment: CDR1 SGHTA and CDR2 FQGNSA. CDR3 sequence reads: CASSFRQGAINQPQHF. In DNA, the CDR3 is TGTGCCAGCAGCTTCCGACAGGGGGCGATCAATCAGCCCCAGCATTTT.

The rearrangement joins TRBV9 to TRBJ2-5, with TRBD2 as a possible D gene (6 bases). V shed 4 bases and J shed 3 bases, with 13 bases lying between them. CDR1 is SGDLS and CDR2 is YYNGEE in the germline V gene. The CDR3 is 14 amino acids. CDR3 sequence: CASSIRDSEETQYF. The CDR3 DNA is TGTGCCAGCAGCATCCGGGACTCAGAAGAGACCCAGTACTTC.

The chain combines TRBV18 with TRBJ2-3, with 7 bases lining up with TRBD2. V lost 3 bases to trimming and J lost 4 bases; unmatched junction nucleotides: 7. Germline V CDR1 and CDR2: KGHSH, LQKENI. This CDR3 spans 15 amino acids. CDR3 DNA: TGTGCCAGCTCACCCCCTTTACGGGGGGCAGATACGCAGTATTTT. This encodes CASSPPLRGADTQYF.

This clone showed up just once. The chain is built from TRBV7-9 and TRBJ2-7; weak D call: TRBD1 (6 bases). Trimming took off 4 bases at V and 2 bases at J, with 12 bases between the two ends. Germline V gene sequence: CDR1 SEHNR, CDR2 FQNEAQ (reference sequence). The CDR3 is made up of 14 amino acids. CDR3 sequence: CASSYWDMTYEQYF. Here the CDR3 DNA reads TGTGCCAGCAGCTACTGGGACATGACCTACGAGCAGTACTTC.

In its sample, this clone was seen a few times. This chain links TRBV25-1 with TRBJ2-1; D is possibly TRBD1 (6 bases). The V end lost 6 bases, the J end lost 10 bases, and 16 bases lay between the germline ends. The CDR3 is 13 residues long. Germline CDR1 reads MGHDK; CDR2 reads SYGVNS. The CDR3 here is CASSSTGYPEQFF. In DNA form, the CDR3 reads TGTGCCAGCAGCAGTACAGGGTATCCGGAGCAGTTCTTC.

V and J are TRBV19 and TRBJ1-1; D not resolved. The CDR3 is made up of 13 amino acids. The germline V gene encodes CDR1 LNHDA and CDR2 SQIVND (reference sequence). With 6 bases removed from V and 6 bases from J, the gap between germline ends came to 14 bases. The CDR3 nucleotides are TGTGCCAGTAGAGGTCCTATGAGGTCTGAAGCTTTCTTT. It translates to CASRGPMRSEAFF.

This clone showed up just once. The chain links TRBV30 to TRBJ1-1, with 7 bases fitting TRBD1. Germline values: CDR1 GTSNPN, CDR2 SVGIG (reference sequence). The V and J ends lost 2 bases and 8 bases, in that order; junction bases with no gene match: 8. The CDR3 runs 13 residues. CDR3 bases: TGTGCCTGGAGTCCACTGGACAGGCGAGAAGCTTTCTTT. Its protein is CAWSPLDRREAFF.

The chain couples TRBV5-6 to TRBJ1-1; D might be TRBD1 (6 bases). The CDR3 consists of 16 residues. Germline CDR1 SGHDT, CDR2 YYEEEE. V lost 2 bases and J lost 1, with 15 bases in between. Written as DNA, the CDR3 is TGTGCCAGCAGCTTACAGGGCGGGTATAGGAACACTGAAGCTTTCTTT. This encodes CASSLQGGYRNTEAFF. The whole variable domain, remainder taken from reference TRBV5-6 and TRBJ1-1, is DAGVTQSPTHLIKTRGQQVTLRCSPKSGHDTVSWYQQALGQGPQFIFQYYEEEERQRGNFPDRFSGHQFPNYSSELNVNALLLGDSALYLCASSLQGGYRNTEAFFGQGTRLTVV.

This rearrangement joins TRBV9 to TRBJ2-3, with D tentatively TRBD2 (7 bases). The CDR3 is made up of 16 amino acids. CDR1 SGDLS and CDR2 YYNGEE come from the germline V gene. The V end was cut by 1 base, the J end by 0 bases, with 12 bases between. The CDR3 loop is CASSVRGGTSTDTQYF. The CDR3 DNA reads as TGTGCCAGCAGCGTAAGGGGGGGGACTAGCACAGATACGCAGTATTTT.

The V call is TRBV7-9, the J call TRBJ1-3; 7 bases match TRBD1. From germline, CDR1 is SEHNR and CDR2 FQNEAQ (reference sequence). The CDR3 has 15 amino acids. With V trimmed by 5 bases and J by 2 bases, 6 bases remained unmatched. The CDR3 spells CASSPGGQAGNTIYF. For the CDR3, the DNA is TGTGCCAGCAGCCCAGGGGGACAAGCTGGAAACACCATATATTTT.

The genes are TRBV7-9 and TRBJ2-5; 8 bases are a match to TRBD2. Trimming at V came to 5 bases and at J to 2 bases, leaving 10 bases not matched to a gene. The germline CDR1 and CDR2 sequences are SEHNR and FQNEAQ (reference sequence). The CDR3 length is 16 residues. The chain's CDR3 is CASSPPVVAGQETQYF. CDR3 bases: TGTGCCAGCAGCCCCCCAGTGGTAGCGGGACAAGAGACCCAGTACTTC.

The CDR3 loop is CASSQDRGAGYTF. The CDR3, as DNA: TGTGCCAGCAGCCAAGATAGGGGTGCTGGCTACACCTTC. The V call is TRBV3-1 (or the pseudogene TRBV3-2), the J call TRBJ1-2; D perhaps matches TRBD1 (5 bases). The CDR3 totals 13 residues. The germline CDR1 and CDR2 sequences are LGHDT and YNNKEL (reference sequence). V lost 0 bases, J lost 7 bases, and 9 bases lay in between.

This clone was counted only a few times. The J gene is TRBJ2-2, the V gene TRBV27; 10 nucleotides match TRBD2. The V and J ends lost 5 bases and 0 bases, in that order; junction bases with no gene match: 6. CDR1 is MNHEY and CDR2 is SMNVEV in the germline V gene (reference sequence). The CDR3 runs to 17 residues. The CDR3, as DNA: TGTGCCAGCAGTAGTTCCGGACTAGCGGCGAACACCGGGGAGCTGTTTTTT. Protein sequence: CASSSSGLAANTGELFF.

The chain couples TRBV5-6 to TRBJ1-3, with TRBD1 matching 10 bases. The CDR3 spans 16 residues. J gave up 1 base and V 4 bases, and 5 bases lay outside the gene matches. CDR1 is SGHDT and CDR2 is YYEEEE in the germline V gene. CDR3 region: CASSPDRGGSGNTIYF. CDR3 in DNA: TGTGCCAGCAGCCCGGACAGGGGGGGTTCTGGAAACACCATATATTTT.

This rearrangement joins TRBV30 to TRBJ1-5; a possible D gene is TRBD1 (5 bases). Germline V gene sequence: CDR1 GTSNPN, CDR2 SVGIG (reference sequence). With 3 bases removed from V and 0 bases from J, the gap between germline ends came to 21 bases. The CDR3 runs to 18 residues. The CDR3, as DNA: TGTGCCTGGAGCATCACCCCGGGGGGGTTGGGTAGCAATCAGCCCCAGCATTTT. This translates into CAWSITPGGLGSNQPQHF.

This chain links TRBV19 with TRBJ1-2; D gene uncertain. This CDR3 spans 15 amino acids. Germline lookup yields CDR1 LNHDA and CDR2 SQIVND (reference sequence). V shed 7 bases and J shed 2 bases, with 17 bases lying between them. The CDR3 bases are TGTGCCAGTATCCCTTCCCAGTGGCTCAACTATGGCTACACCTTC. Its protein is CASIPSQWLNYGYTF.

The chain employs TRBV10-3 and TRBJ2-2; 8 bases match TRBD1. The J segment lost 4 bases and the V segment lost 10 bases, leaving 8 bases of the junction unmatched. Per the germline V gene, CDR1 is ENHRY and CDR2 is SYGVKD. This CDR3 has 14 amino acids. The CDR3 protein is CATGGPSSTGELFF. Written as DNA, the CDR3 is TGTGCCACAGGGGGCCCGTCGAGCACCGGGGAGCTGTTTTTT.